This entry features one T cell receptor beta chain sequence. V lost 4 bases, J lost 1 base, and 17 bases lay in between. The CDR3 spans 15 residues. Germline CDR1 SQVTM, CDR2 ANQGSEA. This table comes from immunoSEQ multiplex PCR, and its TCRdb copy is limited to in-frame clones, with some not included. This sample yields under 300,000 clones, of which around 89% are seen a single time; 2% to 2.5% belongs to the top ten. This entry is derived from a study of blood T cell repertoires in COVID-19. The clonotype originates from a woman aged 40 to 50 with acute COVID-19. What was sequenced was PBMCs or T cells enriched from blood (not recorded which). J is TRBJ2-7 and V is TRBV29-1, with a weak D call TRBD1 (6 bases). In DNA form, the CDR3 reads TGCAGCGTTGTGGGGGCGTCTTTGGGGTCCTACGAGCAGTACTTC. Translation gives CSVVGASLGSYEQYF.